The TCR beta chain under discussion was sequenced for a study of identical twins. Broader study findings: Twin pairs' shared out-of-frame alpha sequences were enriched in low generation probability. Beta out-of-frame sequences showed weaker excess sharing between twins.

Each CDR3 protein is one row after TCRdb ran MiXCR on the 5' RACE reads. The sample carries 210,000 or so distinct CDR3 sequences, around 8% recorded once. This clonotype was detected only a few times. Its antigen is unknown. The V gene end was trimmed by 4 bases and the J gene end by 16 bases; junction bases not matched to a gene: 13. This CDR3 contains 14 residues. CDR1 SNHLY and CDR2 FYNNEI come from the germline V gene. The same data also contributed to another study, on yellow fever vaccine responses in identical twins.

The V gene is TRBV2, the J gene TRBJ2-1; 10 bases match TRBD1. The sample consisted of memory (CD45RO+) T cells sorted from blood. The source of this sequence is a woman aged 18-29 years in good health. The CDR3 DNA reads as TGTGCCAGCAGTGCTACCGGGACAGGGGACTGGCTATTCTTC. Translation gives CASSATGTGDWLFF.